This TCR beta chain was sequenced for a study of T cell responses to AZD1222 COVID-19 vaccine. CDR3 length: 15 residues. Germline-derived CDR1 and CDR2 are SGHDT and YYEEEE. Trimming stripped 4 bases from V and 1 base from J, with 12 bases between. Produced via immunoSEQ multiplex PCR; TCRdb's table is partial and in-frame only. The sample yields 85,000 to 130,000 clones, approximately 90% seen once. This clone has more than one count but fewer than ten. The clonotype was recovered from an adult in good health. Sequencing was performed on peripheral blood, taken on day 0 of AZD1222 vaccination. The rearrangement links TRBV5-6 to TRBJ1-5; TRBD1 is a possible D gene (6 bases). This CDR3 is CASSLDSDSNQPQHF. In nucleotides, the CDR3 is TGTGCCAGCAGCCTGGACAGCGACAGCAATCAGCCCCAGCATTTT.